The 30 T cell receptor beta chains in this list originate from one sample, sequenced in a study of T cell responses to AZD1222 COVID-19 vaccine (dated by TCRdb to about 2021). This specimen's time point label, per the study, means: baseline before first vaccination. Libraries were built with the immunoSEQ multiplex PCR assay. The table was pulled from immuneACCESS by TCRdb, which kept in-frame rearrangements only. Such tables lose some clones; where checked, under half of the loss comes from unresolved V genes, and the rest has no known cause. The sample includes 95,000 to 150,000 clones, with around 89% observed a single time. The biggest ten clones account for roughly 5% of the sample. The specimen comprised peripheral blood, sampled on day 0 of AZD1222 vaccination. These receptors were obtained from an adult in good health.

The V gene is TRBV6-5, the J gene TRBJ1-5; no clear D. Germline V gene sequence: CDR1 MNHEY, CDR2 SVGAGI. The CDR3 totals 13 residues. With 8 bases removed from V and 4 bases from J, the gap between germline ends came to 12 bases. The CDR3 sequence: CASSPGSNQPQHF. The CDR3 nucleotides read TGTGCCAGCTCTCCTGGGTCGAATCAGCCCCAGCATTTT.

This clone was detected once. The chain uses TRBV28 and TRBJ1-3, with 8 bases aligning to TRBD1. Germline values: CDR1 MDHEN, CDR2 SYDVKM. This CDR3 has 14 amino acids. The V gene end was trimmed by 6 bases and the J gene end by 3 bases; junction bases not matched to a gene: 4. CDR3 region: CASSPGTGGNTIYF. The CDR3, as DNA: TGTGCCAGCAGCCCCGGGACAGGTGGAAACACCATATATTTT.

The chain joins TRBV6-2 or TRBV6-3 to TRBJ2-5, with TRBD2 matching 12 bases. The length of the CDR3 is 14 residues. Germline V gene data show CDR1 as MNHEY and CDR2 as SVGEGT. With V trimmed by 5 bases and J by 5 bases, 3 bases remained unmatched. CDR3 amino acids: CASSHGTSGETQYF. CDR3 sequence (DNA): TGTGCCAGCAGTCACGGGACTAGCGGGGAGACCCAGTACTTC.

The CDR3: CASSSLRDNVHEQYF. The CDR3 DNA reads as TGTGCCAGCAGCTCCCTCCGGGACAACGTCCACGAGCAGTACTTC. The V gene is TRBV11-2, the J gene TRBJ2-7; TRBD1 is a possible D gene (6 bases). Germline CDR1 and CDR2: SGHAT and FQNNGV. The length of the CDR3 is 15 residues. V lost 4 bases to trimming and J lost 5 bases, with 18 bases between them.

This chain joins TRBV5-1 and TRBJ1-1, with D unclear. Looked up from germline, CDR1 is SGHRS and CDR2 is YFSETQ. V gave up 4 bases and J gave up 7 bases, with 14 bases separating them. The CDR3 extends over 13 amino acids. The DNA of the CDR3 is TGCGCCAGCAGCCCTGACCGATGGGATGAAGCTTTCTTT. Translating it yields CASSPDRWDEAFF. Using reference TRBV5-1 and TRBJ1-1 for the parts outside the CDR3, the full variable domain is KAGVTQTPRYLIKTRGQQVTLSCSPISGHRSVSWYQQTPGQGLQFLFEYFSETQRNKGNFPGRFSGRQFSNSRSEMNVSTLELGDSALYLCASSPDRWDEAFFGQGTRLTVV.

There are a few counts of this clone. V gene TRBV6-5 combines with J gene TRBJ1-2; D gene unclear. Trimming stripped 7 bases from V and 6 bases from J, with 15 bases between. The CDR3 totals 13 residues. CDR1 is MNHEY, CDR2 SVGAGI, per germline. The DNA of the CDR3 is TGTGCCAGCACCTCCCAAGCTGGAAATGGCTACACCTTC. The encoded protein is CASTSQAGNGYTF.

V and J are TRBV24-1 and TRBJ1-1; 11 bases map to TRBD1. With V trimmed by 2 bases and J by 5 bases, 9 bases remained unmatched. CDR1 is KGHDR and CDR2 is SFDVKD in the germline V gene. The CDR3 runs 17 residues. CDR3: CATSDSGQGAFGTEAFF. The CDR3 nucleotides read TGTGCCACCAGTGATTCTGGACAGGGGGCGTTTGGGACTGAAGCTTTCTTT.

The chain is built from TRBV2 and TRBJ2-4; D gene uncertain. This CDR3 is 11 amino acids long. Trimming pared 6 bases from V and 10 bases from J, leaving 10 bases between. Germline CDR1 reads SNHLY; CDR2 reads FYNNEI. In DNA form, the CDR3 reads TGTGCCAGCAGCTCCAGAATTATTCAGTACTTC. This sequence encodes CASSSRIIQYF.

The rearrangement joins TRBV19 to TRBJ1-5, with D perhaps TRBD1 (5 bases). Trimming stripped 5 bases from V and 5 bases from J, with 7 bases between. CDR3 length: 12 amino acids. Germline CDR1 LNHDA, CDR2 SQIVND (reference sequence). The CDR3 spells CASSFRDQPQHF. In nucleotides, the CDR3 is TGTGCCAGTAGTTTCAGGGATCAGCCCCAGCATTTT.

This rearrangement joins TRBV19 to TRBJ1-5; 7 bases are shared with TRBD1. J lost 6 bases, V lost 5 bases, and 13 bases had no gene match. The CDR3 runs to 16 residues. Germline loops: CDR1 LNHDA, CDR2 SQIVND (reference sequence). This CDR3 is CASSAETGVGGQPQHF. CDR3 nucleotide sequence: TGTGCCAGTAGTGCCGAAACAGGGGTAGGGGGTCAGCCCCAGCATTTT. The full variable domain, its missing parts supplied by reference TRBV19 and TRBJ1-5, is DGGITQSPKYLFRKEGQNVTLSCEQNLNHDAMYWYRQDPGQGLRLIYYSQIVNDFQKGDIAEGYSVSREKKESFPLTVTSAQKNPTAFYLCASSAETGVGGQPQHFGDGTRLSIL.

V and J are TRBV4-3 and TRBJ2-1; 9 bases map to TRBD2. CDR3 length equals 18 residues. Losses at the gene ends were 0 bases for V and 4 bases for J; bases not matched to a gene: 10. Per germline, CDR1 LGHNA and CDR2 YSLEER. Written as DNA, the CDR3 is TGCGCCAGCAGCCAAGAATGGGCCAGCGGGGGGCAATACAATGAGCAGTTCTTC. This sequence encodes CASSQEWASGGQYNEQFF.

This rearrangement joins TRBV18 to TRBJ2-2; TRBD1 might be the D (5 bases). Germline values: CDR1 KGHSH, CDR2 LQKENI. The CDR3 consists of 14 residues. V lost 2 bases and J 4 bases, leaving 8 bases between the germline ends. CDR3 sequence: CASSPRTPTGELFF. In DNA, the CDR3 is TGTGCCAGCTCACCAAGGACACCCACCGGGGAGCTGTTTTTT. The whole variable domain, remainder taken from reference TRBV18 and TRBJ2-2, is NAGVMQNPRHLVRRRGQEARLRCSPMKGHSHVYWYRQLPEEGLKFMVYLQKENIIDESGMPKERFSAEFPKEGPSILRIQQVVRGDSAAYFCASSPRTPTGELFFGEGSRLTVL.

The CDR3 sequence is CSAATGESGFGDTQYF. The CDR3 DNA reads TGCAGCGCCGCGACTGGAGAGAGCGGGTTTGGCGATACGCAGTATTTT. This chain links TRBV29-1 with TRBJ2-3; tentatively, D is TRBD2 (6 bases). The germline gives CDR1 SQVTM, CDR2 ANQGSEA. Between the trimmed V and J ends, which lost 7 bases and 6 bases, there was a span of 26 bases. This CDR3 region has 16 residues.

The chain combines TRBV7-2 with TRBJ1-1; 7 bases are a match to TRBD1. Germline V CDR1 and CDR2: SGHTA, FQGNSA. The CDR3 runs 14 residues. The trim removed 4 bases at V and 1 base at J, leaving 3 bases unmatched. The CDR3 loop is CASSSGQQNTEAFF. As DNA, the CDR3 is TGTGCCAGCAGCTCGGGACAGCAGAACACTGAAGCTTTCTTT. The full variable domain, completed using reference TRBV7-2 and TRBJ1-1, is GAGVSQSPSNKVTEKGKDVELRCDPISGHTALYWYRQSLGQGLEFLIYFQGNSAPDKSGLPSDRFSAERTGGSVSTLTIQRTQQEDSAVYLCASSSGQQNTEAFFGQGTRLTVV.

The V call is TRBV19, the J call TRBJ2-7; D might be TRBD1 (5 bases). Trimming cost V 3 bases and J 7 bases, with 10 bases left between them. The CDR3 consists of 12 residues. Germline lookup yields CDR1 LNHDA and CDR2 SQIVND (reference sequence). CDR3 nucleotide sequence: TGTGCCAGTAGTATTCCGAAGGGGGAGCAGTACTTC. Encoded protein: CASSIPKGEQYF.

This chain joins TRBV12-3 or TRBV12-4 and TRBJ1-4; D remains unclear. Trimming stripped 5 bases from V and 7 bases from J, with 8 bases between. This CDR3 spans 12 amino acids. The CDR3 spells CASSAASEKLFF. CDR3 DNA sequence: TGTGCCAGCAGTGCTGCTAGTGAAAAACTGTTTTTT.

V usage is TRBV5-6 and J usage is TRBJ1-5; D may be TRBD1 (6 bases). Germline loops: CDR1 SGHDT, CDR2 YYEEEE. This CDR3 has 15 amino acids. V gave up 0 bases and J gave up 1 base, with 8 bases separating them. The DNA of the CDR3 is TGTGCCAGCAGCTTGGACGGACAGAGCAATCAGCCCCAGCATTTT. This encodes CASSLDGQSNQPQHF.

Only a few counts were recorded for this clone. The CDR3 sequence: CASSQGQRGEAFF. CDR3 in DNA: TGTGCCAGCAGCCAGGGGCAGAGAGGAGAAGCTTTCTTT. The chain links TRBV3-1 (or the pseudogene TRBV3-2) to TRBJ1-1; D possibly corresponds to TRBD1 (5 bases). Per germline, CDR1 LGHDT and CDR2 YNNKEL (reference sequence). The ends were cut back, 3 bases at V and 8 bases at J, with 13 bases in the middle. CDR3 size: 13 residues.

The genes are TRBV5-1 and TRBJ1-1; D ambiguous. The germline V gene has CDR1 SGHRS and CDR2 YFSETQ. V shed 2 bases and J shed 1 base, with 12 bases lying between them. The CDR3 runs 15 residues. Here the CDR3 DNA reads TGCGCCAGCAGCTTTAGATCGAGCACGAACACTGAAGCTTTCTTT. This encodes CASSFRSSTNTEAFF.

The rearrangement uses TRBV4-2 and TRBJ2-3; 9 nucleotides line up with TRBD1. This CDR3 has 15 residues. Looked up from germline, CDR1 is LGHNA and CDR2 is YNFKEQ. V lost 4 bases and J lost 3; bases outside the gene matches: 5. The CDR3 sequence is CASSPGQGSTDTQYF. CDR3 sequence (DNA): TGTGCCAGCAGCCCCGGACAGGGGAGTACAGATACGCAGTATTTT.

V and J are TRBV4-3 and TRBJ1-4; D uncertain. CDR1 LGHNA and CDR2 YSLEER come from the germline V gene. The V end lost 0 bases, the J end lost 7 bases, and 21 bases lay between the germline ends. The CDR3 contains 18 residues. The CDR3 region has the DNA TGCGCCAGCAGCCAAGAATTTTTGACAAGGTCCCCTCGTGAAAAACTGTTTTTT. Translating gives CASSQEFLTRSPREKLFF.

This clone was seen once. The chain joins TRBV28 to TRBJ1-1; D unresolved. Trimming removed 8 bases at V and 4 bases at J, with 11 bases between. The germline gives CDR1 MDHEN, CDR2 SYDVKM. The CDR3 extends over 12 amino acids. The CDR3 sequence: CASVELGTEAFF. The CDR3 bases are TGTGCCAGCGTTGAGTTGGGCACTGAAGCTTTCTTT.

The CDR3, as DNA: TGTGCCAGCTCTGAACTGGGGTCCCCCAGCGGCTACACCTTC. Its translation is CASSELGSPSGYTF. This chain joins TRBV6-5 and TRBJ1-2; D is unclear. V lost 8 bases, J lost 8 bases, and 21 bases lay in between. The CDR3 length is 14 residues. Germline V gene data show CDR1 as MNHEY and CDR2 as SVGAGI.

The chain has TRBV7-2 and TRBJ2-1; 11 nucleotides match TRBD2. After removal of 0 bases from V and 10 bases from J, the junction contained 5 bases not matched to a gene. CDR1 is SGHTA, CDR2 FQGNSA, per germline. The CDR3 consists of 15 residues. This CDR3 is CASSLASGGAGEQFF. The DNA for the CDR3 is TGTGCCAGCAGCTTAGCTAGCGGGGGGGCCGGCGAGCAGTTCTTC. The variable domain in full, with the rest retrieved from reference TRBV7-2 and TRBJ2-1, is GAGVSQSPSNKVTEKGKDVELRCDPISGHTALYWYRQSLGQGLEFLIYFQGNSAPDKSGLPSDRFSAERTGGSVSTLTIQRTQQEDSAVYLCASSLASGGAGEQFFGPGTRLTVL.

The CDR3 bases are TGTGCCAGCAGCCAGGGGGGCAATCAGCCCCAGCATTTT. Translating gives CASSQGGNQPQHF. V gene TRBV6-4 combines with J gene TRBJ1-5, with 7 bases fitting TRBD1. Per the germline V gene, CDR1 is MRHNA and CDR2 is SNTAGT. V lost 6 bases, J lost 2 bases, and 1 base stayed unmatched. This CDR3 contains 13 residues.

The V gene is TRBV7-8, the J gene TRBJ1-1; 8 bases are shared with TRBD1. CDR1 is SGHVS and CDR2 is FQNEAQ in the germline V gene. Trimming removed 3 bases from V and 1 base from J; junction bases left unmatched: 10. The CDR3 has 17 residues. The CDR3 DNA sequence: TGTGCCAGCAGCTTGGACCGGGACAGGATATGGAACACTGAAGCTTTCTTT. This sequence encodes CASSLDRDRIWNTEAFF.

The V and J genes are TRBV6-2 or TRBV6-3 and TRBJ1-1; D not certain. The germline gives CDR1 MNHEY, CDR2 SVGEGT. The V gene lost 2 bases and the J gene lost 0 bases, with 13 bases spanning the gap. The CDR3 sequence is 16 residues long. Here the CDR3 DNA reads TGTGCCAGCAGTTACAAGGGTTATGGAGTGAACACTGAAGCTTTCTTT. It specifies CASSYKGYGVNTEAFF.

The chain joins TRBV12-5 to TRBJ1-5; D gene ambiguous. CDR1 LGHNT and CDR2 FRNRAP come from the germline V gene. The CDR3 runs 17 residues. The V end was cut by 3 bases, the J end by 6 bases, with 21 bases between. DNA of the CDR3: TGTGCTAGTGGTTTCACCCTGACCCCCCCCGCCATTCAGCCCCAGCATTTT. Its protein is CASGFTLTPPAIQPQHF.

The chain is built from TRBV7-3 and TRBJ2-1, with D possibly being TRBD1 (6 bases). V was trimmed by 5 bases and J by 4 bases, leaving 15 bases between them. The germline gives CDR1 SGHTA, CDR2 FQGTGA. The CDR3 length is 15 residues. In nucleotides, the CDR3 is TGTGCCAGCAGCCCCAGCAGTGGACAGTACAATGAGCAGTTCTTC. It codes for CASSPSSGQYNEQFF.

This clone was seen once. The rearrangement joins TRBV7-9 to TRBJ1-4; D gene uncertain. V lost 1 base to trimming and J lost 0 bases, with 6 bases between them. This CDR3 has 15 amino acids. CDR1 is SEHNR and CDR2 is FQNEAQ in the germline V gene (reference sequence). The CDR3 loop is CASSLDGSTNEKLFF. For the CDR3, the DNA is TGTGCCAGCAGCTTAGACGGGTCAACTAATGAAAAACTGTTTTTT. Full variable domain (missing parts from reference TRBV7-9 and TRBJ1-4): DTGVSQNPRHKITKRGQNVTFRCDPISEHNRLYWYRQTLGQGPEFLTYFQNEAQLEKSRLLSDRFSAERPKGSFSTLEIQRTEQGDSAMYLCASSLDGSTNEKLFFGSGTQLSVL.